The entry that follows covers one TCR beta chain sequence. The antigen it recognizes is unknown. Base quality data are lacking; no much larger clone is found one base away. The sample is drawn from a study of T cell responses to AZD1222 COVID-19 vaccine (dated by TCRdb to 2020 to 2023). In the study overall: A total of 233 trial participants underwent TCR sequencing, of whom 207 had received two doses of AZD1222 and around 26 had received two doses of the MenACWY control vaccine. Trial participants were enrolled by age into subgroups of 18-55, 56-69 and 70-plus years, and 148, 28 and 57 TCR-sequenced participants, respectively, were included in these subgroups. The study at large found these results: Participants were mostly white British, with more females than males. The authors suggested clonal diversity may have been underestimated. Because no samples from the day 14 peak response were available, repertoires could be characterized only after the peak T cell response. The 56-69-year group was small, and its depth increase did not reach significance, likely because of low power. Conclusions about previously exposed vaccinees are limited because only six or seven AZD1222 recipients were SARS-CoV-2 seropositive at baseline. Reportedly, close to half of the unique spike-specific TCRs recognized epitopes lying outside the regions that are mutated in the B.1.351 and B.1.1.7 variants. After two AZD1222 doses, both the breadth and the depth of spike-specific TCRs were significantly higher than at day 0 and than in MenACWY recipients. Vaccine-associated CD4 TCRs spanned the whole spike protein, with dominant responses in regions 160-218 and 743-854.

The V end loses 5 bases and the J end loses 2 bases, and a stretch of 16 bases separates them. Via the germline V gene, CDR1 is SQVTM and CDR2 ANQGSEA. Inclusive of the bounding cysteine and phenylalanine, the CDR3 is 15 residues long. Solely the CDR3 DNA is kept, with 45 bases framed from the first base. The CDR3 regions of human TCRbeta chains were analyzed by immunosequencing. Regarding the original processing steps: Repertoire TCRs were matched against a reference library of SARS-CoV-2-specific TCRs generated with the MIRA antigen-specificity platform. Breadth meant the fraction of unique TCRs that were SARS-CoV-2-associated, whereas depth meant the fraction of total T cells that were SARS-CoV-2-associated. Using the MIRA data, each spike-specific TCR was mapped to the spike region that the TCR reacts to and placed in a CD4 or CD8 class. Log10-transformed breadth and depth values were compared by one-way ANOVA with Sidak's multiple comparisons tests. TCRdb mirrors the immuneACCESS table, restricted to in-frame sequences. Some clones are absent from its copies; in checked studies, under half trace to an unresolved V gene, and the reason for the others is unknown. V and J calls and clone size are those listed in that table; D and trimming were worked out from the DNA. The sample yields 35,000 to 55,000 clones; 80% were counted once. The top ten clonotypes cover roughly 22% of the sample.

Per the publication, the time point label means: about 28 days (+/-7) after the second vaccine dose. The treatment or condition label corresponds to: meningococcal conjugate vaccine given as trial control. Vaccinee samples were obtained from the UK trials COV001 and COV002, which included a single-blind randomized controlled phase 2/3 trial of AZD1222 (ChAdOx1 nCoV-19) in healthy adults. Trial participant PBMC samples were collected at day 0 and day 28 after the second dose for TCRbeta chain sequencing. This receptor was obtained from an adult who received the MenACWY meningococcal vaccine as a control. The starting material was peripheral blood, obtained 28 days after the second dose of the MenACWY control vaccine. The V and J segments used are TRBV29-1 and TRBJ1-3; the D gene assignment is ambiguous. The CDR3 corresponds to CSVQIPGRAGNTIYF. The DNA is TGCAGCGTTCAAATCCCCGGAAGGGCTGGAAACACCATATATTTT.